A single sample is the source of the 4 T cell receptor beta chains below, sequenced in a study of cytomegalovirus exposure and HLA in healthy donors. Sequencing used immunoSEQ multiplex PCR; TCRdb keeps in-frame clones, though not all of them. The top ten clones hold about 32% of a sample with some 130,000 clones, roughly 79% of them seen once. The sample was PBMCs. These receptors came from a man aged 25-45 years in good health and CMV-seropositive.

The chain carries TRBV7-2 and TRBJ2-7, with TRBD2 identical over 8 bases. Unmatched junction bases numbered 6, after V lost 1 base and J lost 4 bases. The CDR3 runs to 15 residues. The germline V gene has CDR1 SGHTA and CDR2 FQGNSA. The CDR3 loop reads CASSLVYGGGYEQYF. CDR3 coding DNA: TGTGCCAGCAGCTTAGTATACGGGGGGGGGTACGAGCAGTACTTC.

The chain joins TRBV7-3 to TRBJ1-2; D is uncertain. The germline CDR1 and CDR2 sequences are SGHTA and FQGTGA. Trimming pared 2 bases from V and 6 bases from J, leaving 13 bases between. CDR3 size: 14 residues. Written as DNA, the CDR3 is TGTGCCAGCAGCTTAGTCGGAGGAGGAGATGGCTACACCTTC. It translates to CASSLVGGGDGYTF.

This clone was picked up one time. The V call is TRBV5-4, the J call TRBJ1-1, with D unclear. Germline lookup yields CDR1 SGHNT and CDR2 YYREEE (reference sequence). This CDR3 contains 14 residues. The germline V and J ends were trimmed by 7 bases and 3 bases, with 16 bases remaining between them. CDR3 residues: CASSLTRRDTEAFF. CDR3 in DNA: TGTGCCAGCTCGCTTACCCGACGGGACACTGAAGCTTTCTTT.

This chain joins TRBV5-1 and TRBJ2-3, with 7 nucleotides matching TRBD1. CDR1 is SGHRS, CDR2 YFSETQ, per germline. Trimming removed 3 bases from V and 3 bases from J; junction bases left unmatched: 13. This CDR3 contains 17 residues. The CDR3: CASSSPWVGTATDTQYF. DNA of the CDR3: TGCGCCAGCAGCTCACCCTGGGTCGGGACAGCTACAGATACGCAGTATTTT.